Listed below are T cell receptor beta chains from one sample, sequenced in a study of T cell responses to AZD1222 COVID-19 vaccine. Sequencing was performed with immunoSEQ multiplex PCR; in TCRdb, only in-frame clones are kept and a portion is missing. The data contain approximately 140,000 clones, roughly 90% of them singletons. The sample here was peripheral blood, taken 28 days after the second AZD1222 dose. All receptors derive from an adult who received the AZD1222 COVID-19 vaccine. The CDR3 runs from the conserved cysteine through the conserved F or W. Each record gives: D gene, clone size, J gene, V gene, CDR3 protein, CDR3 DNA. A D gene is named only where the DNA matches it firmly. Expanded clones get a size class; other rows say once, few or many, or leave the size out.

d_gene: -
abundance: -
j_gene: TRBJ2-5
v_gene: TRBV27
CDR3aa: CASSYLGETQYF
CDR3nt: TGTGCCAGCAGTTACTTGGGGGAGACCCAGTACTTC

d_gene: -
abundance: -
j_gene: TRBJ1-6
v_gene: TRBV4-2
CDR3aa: CASSQEILGVAGRTNSPLHF
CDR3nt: TGTGCCAGCAGCCAAGAAATTCTGGGGGTTGCGGGACGGACGAATTCACCCCTCCACTTT

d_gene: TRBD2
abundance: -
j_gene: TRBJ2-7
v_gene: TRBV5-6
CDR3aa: CASSQGLAGEKSYEQYF
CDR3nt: TGTGCCAGCAGCCAGGGACTAGCGGGAGAGAAATCCTACGAGCAGTACTTC

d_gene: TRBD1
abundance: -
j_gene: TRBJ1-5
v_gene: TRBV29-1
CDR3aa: CSVGTGRGNDQPQHF
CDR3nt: TGCAGCGTCGGGACAGGGAGAGGCAATGATCAGCCCCAGCATTTT

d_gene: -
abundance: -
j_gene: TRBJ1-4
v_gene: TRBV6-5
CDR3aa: CASRGAGQGNEKLFF
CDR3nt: TGTGCCAGCAGGGGAGCGGGGCAGGGCAATGAAAAACTGTTTTTT

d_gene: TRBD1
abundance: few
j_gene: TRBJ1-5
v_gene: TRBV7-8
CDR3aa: CASSLNARQGNNQPQHF
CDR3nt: TGTGCCAGCAGCCTCAACGCACGACAGGGTAACAATCAGCCCCAGCATTTT

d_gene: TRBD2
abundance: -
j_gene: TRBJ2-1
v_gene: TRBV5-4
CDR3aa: CASSLVVAGALDEQFF
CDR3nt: TGTGCCAGCAGCTTGGTGGTAGCGGGAGCTCTCGATGAGCAGTTCTTC

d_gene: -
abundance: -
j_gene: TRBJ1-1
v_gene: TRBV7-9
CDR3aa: CASSLAPTEGEAFF
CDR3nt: TGTGCCAGCAGCTTAGCGCCCACAGAGGGTGAAGCTTTCTTT

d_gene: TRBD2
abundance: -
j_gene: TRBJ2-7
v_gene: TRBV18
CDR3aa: CASSLSGSTDREQYF
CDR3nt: TGTGCCAGCTCACTTAGCGGGAGTACCGACCGCGAGCAGTACTTC

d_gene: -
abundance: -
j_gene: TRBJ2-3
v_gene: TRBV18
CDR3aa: CASSPPGDGYTDTQYF
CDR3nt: TGTGCCAGCTCACCACCTGGGGACGGATACACAGATACGCAGTATTTT

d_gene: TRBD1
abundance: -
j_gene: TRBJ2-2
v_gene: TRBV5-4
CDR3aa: CASSLPRTGAGGELFF
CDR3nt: TGTGCCAGCAGCTTGCCCCGGACAGGGGCAGGCGGGGAGCTGTTTTTT

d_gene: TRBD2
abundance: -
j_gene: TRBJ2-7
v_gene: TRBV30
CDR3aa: CAWSLIGGAGGPVGEQYF
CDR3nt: TGTGCCTGGAGCCTCATAGGAGGGGCGGGAGGGCCGGTGGGAGAGCAGTACTTC

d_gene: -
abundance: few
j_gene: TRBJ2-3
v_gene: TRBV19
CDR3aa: CASSIAGAGADTQYF
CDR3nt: TGTGCCAGTAGTATTGCGGGAGCAGGGGCAGATACGCAGTATTTT

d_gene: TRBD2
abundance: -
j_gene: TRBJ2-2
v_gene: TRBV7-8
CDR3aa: CASSLALAANTGELFF
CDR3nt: TGTGCCAGCAGCTTAGCACTAGCGGCGAACACCGGGGAGCTGTTTTTT

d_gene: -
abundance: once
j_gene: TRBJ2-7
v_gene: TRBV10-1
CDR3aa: CASSEMAVEHKYF
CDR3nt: TGCGCCAGCAGTGAGATGGCAGTGGAACACAAATACTTC